Given below is one T cell receptor (beta chain) in context. Its antigen is still unknown. These data originate in a study of T cell repertoires in ileal Crohn's disease. Study-wide points: All patients with clonality above 26.8% had endoscopic recurrence.

Included were adult ileal or ileocolonic Crohn's patients indicated for ileocolonic resection. This CDR3 contains 15 residues. V lost 10 bases, J lost 4 bases, and 12 bases stayed unmatched. The germline V gene encodes CDR1 ENHRY and CDR2 SYGVKD. Only in-frame clones appear in the TCRdb table, and some are missing; sequencing was by immunoSEQ multiplex PCR. The sample records 30,000 to 35,000 clones, roughly 78% being singletons. Sequenced: ileal tissue. The clonotype comes from an adult with Crohn's disease. The gene calls are TRBV10-3 and TRBJ1-1, with 10 bases aligning to TRBD1. DNA of the CDR3: TGTGCCACCCTAAAACAGGGACAGGGGATCACTGAAGCTTTCTTT. Amino acids: CATLKQGQGITEAFF.